The rows below give T cell receptor beta chains drawn from one sample of a study of blood T cells in healthy people across ages. MiXCR, applied by TCRdb to the 5' RACE reads, yields one record per CDR3 protein. The table shows about 1.1 million distinct CDR3 sequences, with 35% to 40% occurring only once. The sample consisted of blood. The origin of the receptors is a man aged 18-30 years in good health. Each CDR3 is given with its conserved first and last residue. The D gene is left open where the match is weak. Not all rows give a size; the values are once, few, many and, for expanded clones, a class.

j_gene | abundance | len | v_gene | d_gene | CDR3aa | CDR3nt
TRBJ1-2 | - | 12 | TRBV21-1 | - | CASNRTNYGYTF | TGTGCCAGCAACAGGACTAACTATGGCTACACCTTC
TRBJ2-1 | once | 16 | TRBV5-6 | - | CASSHRPGLRYNEQFF | TGTGCCAGCAGCCATCGACCGGGACTTCGCTACAATGAGCAGTTCTTC
TRBJ2-1 | - | 14 | TRBV12-5 | - | CASALSGGPNEQFF | TGTGCTAGTGCCCTGTCAGGGGGGCCCAATGAGCAGTTCTTC
TRBJ2-3 | - | 13 | TRBV6-1 | - | CASSPNRQDTQYF | TGTGCCAGCAGTCCCAATCGACAAGATACGCAGTATTTT
TRBJ2-1 | once | 14 | TRBV20-1 | TRBD2 | CSALEGTRVGEQFF | TGCAGTGCCTTAGAGGGGACTAGAGTTGGTGAGCAGTTCTTC
TRBJ1-1 | - | 13 | TRBV29-1 | TRBD1 | CSVGRGGNTEAFF | TGCAGCGTTGGCAGGGGGGGGAACACTGAAGCTTTCTTT
TRBJ1-1 | - | 14 | TRBV10-3 | TRBD1 | CAFRQGTEGTEAFF | TGTGCCTTCAGACAGGGGACGGAGGGCACTGAAGCTTTCTTT
TRBJ1-3 | - | 12 | TRBV7-8 | - | CASGFNGNTIYF | TGTGCCAGCGGGTTTAACGGAAACACCATATATTTT
TRBJ1-2 | few | 14 | TRBV27 | - | CASSPHRDNYGYTF | TGTGCCAGCAGTCCCCACAGGGATAACTATGGCTACACCTTC
TRBJ1-4 | - | 15 | TRBV7-9 | - | CASSPLPGSNEKLFF | TGTGCCAGCAGCCCCCTGCCGGGCTCTAATGAAAAACTGTTTTTT
TRBJ1-6 | - | 16 | TRBV20-1 | TRBD1 | CSAGTQGRGYNSPLHF | TGCAGTGCTGGAACACAGGGGAGAGGTTATAATTCACCCCTCCACTTT
TRBJ1-1 | few | 14 | TRBV5-5 | - | CASSNREQATEAFF | TGTGCCAGCAGCAACAGGGAACAGGCCACTGAAGCTTTCTTT
TRBJ1-6 | few | 15 | TRBV20-1 | - | CSARDPRASTWYLHF | TGCAGTGCTAGAGATCCCCGGGCTTCAACATGGTACCTCCACTTT
TRBJ2-3 | - | 20 | TRBV4-3 | TRBD1 | CASSQGVPRSGTGVSDTQYF | TGCGCCAGCAGCCAAGGGGTCCCGCGGTCAGGGACAGGGGTCTCAGATACGCAGTATTTT
TRBJ1-1 | - | 14 | TRBV30 | - | CAWSDLGGWTEAFF | TGTGCCTGGAGTGACCTGGGAGGGTGGACTGAAGCTTTCTTT
TRBJ2-7 | - | 14 | TRBV10-3 | - | CAISDTDTSYEQYF | TGTGCCATCAGTGATACGGACACCTCCTACGAGCAGTACTTC
TRBJ2-5 | - | 13 | TRBV3-1 | TRBD1 | CASTTGGEETQYF | TGTGCCAGCACCACAGGGGGCGAAGAGACCCAGTACTTC
TRBJ2-1 | - | 14 | TRBV5-1 | TRBD1 | CASSQGQGPSEQFF | TGCGCCAGCAGCCAGGGACAGGGCCCTAGTGAGCAGTTCTTC
TRBJ2-1 | few | 12 | TRBV20-1 | TRBD2 | CSAREPSGGQFF | TGCAGTGCTAGAGAACCTAGCGGGGGACAGTTCTTC
TRBJ2-3 | many | 14 | TRBV28 | - | CASSLETATDTQYF | TGTGCCAGCAGTTTAGAAACAGCCACAGATACGCAGTATTTT
TRBJ2-3 | - | 13 | TRBV11-3 | - | CASSSSRPDTQYF | TGTGCCAGCAGCTCCTCTCGGCCAGATACGCAGTATTTT
TRBJ1-2 | - | 15 | TRBV6-1 | - | CASSASGAGGYGYTF | TGTGCCAGCAGTGCCTCCGGGGCAGGAGGATATGGCTACACCTTC
TRBJ2-1 | - | 16 | TRBV4-3 | - | CASSYKGRSSYNEQFF | TGCGCCAGCAGCTACAAGGGAAGAAGCTCCTACAATGAGCAGTTCTTC
TRBJ1-1 | - | 15 | TRBV20-1 | - | CSAPPPTETNTEAFF | TGCAGTGCTCCCCCGCCGACAGAAACGAACACTGAAGCTTTCTTT
TRBJ1-1 | - | 11 | TRBV30 | - | CAWSVVGEAFF | TGTGCCTGGAGTGTGGTGGGAGAAGCTTTCTTT
TRBJ1-2 | many | 17 | TRBV4-3 | - | CASSQDHGGDSNYGYTF | TGCGCCAGCAGCCAAGATCATGGAGGGGATTCTAACTATGGCTACACCTTC
TRBJ2-3 | - | 15 | TRBV7-2 | TRBD2 | CVSTGLAGPADTQYF | TGTGTCAGCACTGGACTAGCGGGGCCTGCGGATACGCAGTATTTT
TRBJ2-5 | few | 16 | TRBV6-6 | TRBD1 | CASSYPLRQGQETQYF | TGTGCCAGCAGTTACCCCTTACGACAGGGGCAGGAGACCCAGTACTTC
TRBJ2-3 | few | 15 | TRBV3-1 | - | CASRPRVLASDTQYF | TGTGCCAGCAGACCCAGAGTTCTAGCGTCAGATACGCAGTATTTT
TRBJ2-7 | - | 13 | TRBV20-1 | - | CSARDHGFYGQYF | TGCAGTGCTAGAGATCACGGATTTTACGGGCAGTACTTC
TRBJ2-1 | few | 17 | TRBV11-1 | TRBD1 | CASSYAGGDRRGHEQFF | TGTGCCAGCAGCTATGCAGGGGGCGATCGGAGAGGACATGAGCAGTTCTTC
TRBJ1-2 | many | 13 | TRBV4-3 | - | CASSQEGGYGYTF | TGCGCCAGCAGCCAAGAGGGGGGATATGGCTACACCTTC
TRBJ1-2 | many | 14 | TRBV7-9 | - | CASSLGSANYGYTF | TGTGCCAGCAGCTTAGGGTCGGCTAACTATGGCTACACCTTC
TRBJ2-7 | - | 13 | TRBV7-9 | - | CASSASGAYEQYF | TGTGCCAGCAGCGCCAGCGGCGCATACGAGCAGTACTTC
TRBJ2-7 | few | 12 | TRBV29-1 | - | CSVGTDPDEQYF | TGCAGCGTGGGGACTGATCCGGACGAGCAGTACTTC
TRBJ2-3 | many | 15 | TRBV20-1 | TRBD2 | CSAGPTSVDSGTQYF | TGCAGTGCTGGACCGACTAGCGTGGATTCCGGTACGCAGTATTTT
TRBJ2-3 | - | 17 | TRBV20-1 | - | CSARAKRRLVGLDTQYF | TGCAGTGCTAGAGCCAAACGCCGACTAGTAGGATTAGATACGCAGTATTTT
TRBJ2-7 | - | 16 | TRBV4-3 | - | CASSQGTSVKSYEQYF | TGCGCCAGCAGCCAAGGTACCTCCGTGAAGTCCTACGAGCAGTACTTC